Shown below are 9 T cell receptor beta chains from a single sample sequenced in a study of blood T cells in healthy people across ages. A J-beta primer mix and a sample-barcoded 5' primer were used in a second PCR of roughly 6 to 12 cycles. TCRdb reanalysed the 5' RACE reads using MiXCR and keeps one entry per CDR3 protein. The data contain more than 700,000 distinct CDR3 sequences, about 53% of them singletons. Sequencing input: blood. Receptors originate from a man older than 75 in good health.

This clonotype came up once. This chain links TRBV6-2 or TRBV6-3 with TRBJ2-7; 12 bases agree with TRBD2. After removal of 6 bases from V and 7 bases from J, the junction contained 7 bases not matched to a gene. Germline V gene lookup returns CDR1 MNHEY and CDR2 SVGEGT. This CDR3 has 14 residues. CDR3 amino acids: CASRTSGRIYEQYF. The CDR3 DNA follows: TGTGCCAGCAGAACTAGCGGGAGGATCTATGAGCAGTACTTC.

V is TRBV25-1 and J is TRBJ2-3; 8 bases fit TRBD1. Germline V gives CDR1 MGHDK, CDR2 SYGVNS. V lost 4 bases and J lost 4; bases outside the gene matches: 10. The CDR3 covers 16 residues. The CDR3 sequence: CASSGRQGPKPDTQYF. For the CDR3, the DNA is TGTGCCAGCAGTGGAAGACAGGGGCCTAAACCAGATACGCAGTATTTT.

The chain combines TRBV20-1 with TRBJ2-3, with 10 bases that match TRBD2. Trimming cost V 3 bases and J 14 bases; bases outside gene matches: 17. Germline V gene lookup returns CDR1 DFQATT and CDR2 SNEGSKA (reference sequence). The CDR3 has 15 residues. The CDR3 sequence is CSASGTSETYRYAYF. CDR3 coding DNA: TGCAGTGCTAGCGGGACTAGCGAGACGTACAGATACGCGTATTTT.

Here the CDR3 reads CASSQDDSQTQYF. The CDR3 DNA sequence: TGTGCCAGCAGCCAGGATGACAGCCAGACCCAGTACTTC. The chain links TRBV4-2 to TRBJ2-5; TRBD1 is a possible D gene (5 bases). Germline V gene data show CDR1 as LGHNA and CDR2 as YNFKEQ. This CDR3 contains 13 residues. The V gene lost 3 bases and the J gene lost 6 bases, with 11 bases spanning the gap.

The CDR3 spells CASSEVSSGSTDTQYF. In DNA, the CDR3 is TGTGCCAGCAGTGAAGTGTCTAGCGGGAGCACAGATACGCAGTATTTT. This chain links TRBV2 with TRBJ2-3; 8 bases align to TRBD2. V lost 1 base and J lost 0; bases outside the gene matches: 3. CDR3 size: 16 residues. Germline V gives CDR1 SNHLY, CDR2 FYNNEI.

The CDR3 spells CASSQGQGGGEQYF. The CDR3 bases are TGTGCCAGCAGTCAGGGACAGGGAGGAGGCGAGCAGTACTTC. The gene calls are TRBV3-1 and TRBJ2-7; 9 bases agree with TRBD1. Germline assignment: CDR1 LGHDT and CDR2 YNNKEL (reference sequence). Unmatched junction bases numbered 9, after V lost 6 bases and J lost 6 bases. The CDR3 consists of 14 residues.

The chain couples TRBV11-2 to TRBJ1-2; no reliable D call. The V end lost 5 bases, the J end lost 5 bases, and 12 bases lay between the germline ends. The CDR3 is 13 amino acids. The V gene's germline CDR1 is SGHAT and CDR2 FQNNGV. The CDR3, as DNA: TGTGCCAGCAGCCCGGATTTAAGTTATGGCTACACCTTC. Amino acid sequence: CASSPDLSYGYTF.

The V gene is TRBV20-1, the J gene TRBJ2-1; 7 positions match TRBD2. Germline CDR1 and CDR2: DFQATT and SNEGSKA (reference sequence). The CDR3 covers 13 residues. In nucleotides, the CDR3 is TGCAGCGTGAGCGGGATTTCCGACAATGAGCAGTTCTTC. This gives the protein CSVSGISDNEQFF.

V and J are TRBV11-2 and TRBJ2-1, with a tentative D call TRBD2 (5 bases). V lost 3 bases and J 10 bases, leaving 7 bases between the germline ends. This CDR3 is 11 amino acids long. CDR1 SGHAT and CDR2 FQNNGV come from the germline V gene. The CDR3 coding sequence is TGTGCCAGCAGCTTTTTAGCGGAGCAGTTCTTC. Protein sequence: CASSFLAEQFF.